This T cell receptor (beta chain) emerged from a study of CD8 T cells in Susac syndrome. Random hexamers primed reverse transcription of about 0.45 to 1 ug RNA. TCRdb called the immunoSEQ multiplex PCR reads again in MiXCR, with one record for every CDR3 protein. This table has some 190,000 distinct CDR3 sequences, more than 90% appearing once. The CDR3 is 13 residues long. Germline V lookup: CDR1 MNHEY, CDR2 SVGEGT. Trimming cost V 5 bases and J 7 bases, with 14 bases left between them. Sequenced: CD4+ T cells from PBMCs. The chain is built from TRBV6-2 or TRBV6-3 and TRBJ1-2; weak D call: TRBD1 (6 bases). This clonotype was sampled from a human donor with multiple sclerosis. The CDR3 DNA sequence: TGTGCCAGCAGTCGAACGACAGGCGGTGGCTACACCTTC. Residues: CASSRTTGGGYTF.